This T cell receptor (beta chain) came from a study of blood T cells in healthy people across ages. CDR1 MNHEY and CDR2 SVGEGT come from the germline V gene. The length of the CDR3 is 19 residues. The trim removed 0 bases at V and 2 bases at J, leaving 13 bases unmatched. A sample-barcoded 5' primer and a J-beta primer mix were used in a second PCR of roughly 7 to 12 cycles. TCRdb used MiXCR to reprocess the 5' RACE reads, holding one entry per CDR3 protein. The data contain around 850,000 distinct CDR3 sequences, roughly 34% of them singletons. Sequenced: blood. The gene calls are TRBV6-2 or TRBV6-3 and TRBJ2-5; 9 nucleotides agree with TRBD2. The receptor was isolated from a man aged 18 to 29 in good health. CDR3 DNA: TGTGCCAGCAGTTACTCGACTGCGCGACTAGCGGACTTACAAGAGACCCAGTACTTC. It is translated as CASSYSTARLADLQETQYF.